This T cell receptor beta chain is drawn from a study of T cell changes during pregnancy in multiple sclerosis. The V gene's germline CDR1 is SNHLY and CDR2 FYNNEI. V was cut by 6 bases and J by 6 bases, with 12 bases left in between. The CDR3 runs to 14 residues. Sequenced by immunoSEQ multiplex PCR; TCRdb stores in-frame clones only, minus some. This table holds tens of thousands of clones, around 93% found once. The V gene is TRBV2, the J gene TRBJ2-6; TRBD1 is a possible D gene (5 bases). The clonotype originates from a female donor with multiple sclerosis, enrolled in a pregnancy study. Here the sequenced sample was peripheral blood, taken before pregnancy. CDR3 nucleotide sequence: TGTGCCAGCAGGGACACGCAAACGGCCAACGTCCTGACTTTC. Translating gives CASRDTQTANVLTF.